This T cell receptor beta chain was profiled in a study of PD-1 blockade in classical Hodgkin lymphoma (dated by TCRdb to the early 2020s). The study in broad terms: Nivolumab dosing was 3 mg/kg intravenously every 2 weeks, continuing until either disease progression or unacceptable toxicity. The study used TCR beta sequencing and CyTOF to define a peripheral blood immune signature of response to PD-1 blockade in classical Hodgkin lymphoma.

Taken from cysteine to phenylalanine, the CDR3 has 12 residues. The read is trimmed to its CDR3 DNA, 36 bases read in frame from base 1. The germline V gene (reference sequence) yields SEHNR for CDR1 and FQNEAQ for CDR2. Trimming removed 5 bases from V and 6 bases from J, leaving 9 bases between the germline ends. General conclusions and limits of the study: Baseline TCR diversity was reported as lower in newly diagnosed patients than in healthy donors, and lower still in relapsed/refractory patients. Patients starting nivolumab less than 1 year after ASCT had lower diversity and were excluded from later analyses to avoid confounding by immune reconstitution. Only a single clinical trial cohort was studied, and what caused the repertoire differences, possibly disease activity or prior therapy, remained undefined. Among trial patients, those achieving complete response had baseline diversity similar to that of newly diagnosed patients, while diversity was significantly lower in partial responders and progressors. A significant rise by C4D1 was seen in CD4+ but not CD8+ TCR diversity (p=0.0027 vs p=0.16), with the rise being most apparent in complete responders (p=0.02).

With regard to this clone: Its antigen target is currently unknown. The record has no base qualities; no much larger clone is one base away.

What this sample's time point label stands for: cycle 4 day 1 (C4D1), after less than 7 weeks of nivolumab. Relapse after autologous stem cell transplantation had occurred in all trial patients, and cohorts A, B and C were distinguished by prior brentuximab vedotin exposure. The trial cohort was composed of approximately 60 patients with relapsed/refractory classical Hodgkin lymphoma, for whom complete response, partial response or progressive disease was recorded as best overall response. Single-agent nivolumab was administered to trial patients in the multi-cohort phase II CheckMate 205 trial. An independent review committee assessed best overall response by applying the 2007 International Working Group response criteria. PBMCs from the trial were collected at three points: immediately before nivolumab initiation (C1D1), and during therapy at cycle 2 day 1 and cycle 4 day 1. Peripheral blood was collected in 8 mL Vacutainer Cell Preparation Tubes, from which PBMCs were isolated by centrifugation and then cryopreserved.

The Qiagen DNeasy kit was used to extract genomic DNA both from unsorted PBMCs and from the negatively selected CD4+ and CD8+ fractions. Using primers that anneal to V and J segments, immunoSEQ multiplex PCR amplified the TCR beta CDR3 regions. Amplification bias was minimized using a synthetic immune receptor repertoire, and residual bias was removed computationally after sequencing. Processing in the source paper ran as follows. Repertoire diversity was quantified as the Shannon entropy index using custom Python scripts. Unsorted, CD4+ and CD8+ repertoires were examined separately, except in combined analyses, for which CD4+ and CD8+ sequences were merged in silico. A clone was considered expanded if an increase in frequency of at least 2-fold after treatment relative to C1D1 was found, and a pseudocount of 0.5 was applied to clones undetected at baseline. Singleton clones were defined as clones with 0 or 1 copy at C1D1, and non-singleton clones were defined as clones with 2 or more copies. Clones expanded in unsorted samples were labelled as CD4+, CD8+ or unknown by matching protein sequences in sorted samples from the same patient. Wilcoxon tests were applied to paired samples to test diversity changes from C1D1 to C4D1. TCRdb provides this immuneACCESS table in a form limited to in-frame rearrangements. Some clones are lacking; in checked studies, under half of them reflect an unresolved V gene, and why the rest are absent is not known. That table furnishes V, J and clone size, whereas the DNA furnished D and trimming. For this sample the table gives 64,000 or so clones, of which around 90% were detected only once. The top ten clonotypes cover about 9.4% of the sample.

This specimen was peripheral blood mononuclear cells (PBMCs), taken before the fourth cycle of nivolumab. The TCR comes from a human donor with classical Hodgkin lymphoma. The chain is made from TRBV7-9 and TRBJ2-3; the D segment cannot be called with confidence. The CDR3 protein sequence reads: CASSPRDDTQYF. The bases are TGTGCCAGCAGCCCCCGCGACGATACGCAGTATTTT.